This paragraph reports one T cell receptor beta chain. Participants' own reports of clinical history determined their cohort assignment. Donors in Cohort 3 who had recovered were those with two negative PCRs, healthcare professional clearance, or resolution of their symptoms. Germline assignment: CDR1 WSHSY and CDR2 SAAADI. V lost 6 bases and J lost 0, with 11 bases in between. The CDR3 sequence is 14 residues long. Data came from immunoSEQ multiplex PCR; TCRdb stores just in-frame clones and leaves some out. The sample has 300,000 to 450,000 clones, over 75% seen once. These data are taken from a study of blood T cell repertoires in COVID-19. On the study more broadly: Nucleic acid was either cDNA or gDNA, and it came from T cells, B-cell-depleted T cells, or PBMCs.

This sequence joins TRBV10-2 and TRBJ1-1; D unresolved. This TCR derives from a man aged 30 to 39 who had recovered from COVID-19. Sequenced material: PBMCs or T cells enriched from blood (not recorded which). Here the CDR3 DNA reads TGCGCCAGCAGGCGCGGCACAATGAACACTGAAGCTTTCTTT. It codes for CASRRGTMNTEAFF.